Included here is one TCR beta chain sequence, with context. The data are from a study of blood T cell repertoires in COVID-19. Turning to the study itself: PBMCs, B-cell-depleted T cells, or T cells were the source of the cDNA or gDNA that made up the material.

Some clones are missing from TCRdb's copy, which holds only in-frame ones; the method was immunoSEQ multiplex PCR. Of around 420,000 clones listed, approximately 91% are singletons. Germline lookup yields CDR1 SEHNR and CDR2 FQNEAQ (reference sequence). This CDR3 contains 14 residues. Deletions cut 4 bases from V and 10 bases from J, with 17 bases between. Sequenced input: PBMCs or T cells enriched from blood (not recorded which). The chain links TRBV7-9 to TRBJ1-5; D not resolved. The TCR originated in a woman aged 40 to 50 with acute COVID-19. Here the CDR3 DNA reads TGTGCCAGCAGCTCAGACTCTCTCGTCAGCCCCCAGCATTTT. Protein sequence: CASSSDSLVSPQHF.